This T cell receptor (beta chain) was profiled in a study of T cell changes during pregnancy in multiple sclerosis. Per germline, CDR1 SGDLS and CDR2 YYNGEE. The V gene end was trimmed by 0 bases and the J gene end by 4 bases; junction bases not matched to a gene: 1. This CDR3 is 15 amino acids long. Profiled with immunoSEQ multiplex PCR; TCRdb holds only in-frame clones, not every one. The sample lists more than 80,000 clones, roughly 89% occurring once. This specimen consisted of peripheral blood, obtained before pregnancy. The source of this sequence is a female donor with multiple sclerosis, enrolled in a pregnancy study. The chain uses TRBV9 and TRBJ2-1; TRBD2 agrees at 10 bases. The CDR3 here is CASSVEAGGYNEQFF. CDR3 DNA sequence: TGTGCCAGCAGCGTAGAAGCGGGGGGGTACAATGAGCAGTTCTTC.